The T cell receptor beta chain described here comes from a study of blood T cells in healthy people across ages. This clonotype showed up just once. The second PCR ran about 6 to 12 cycles with a sample-barcoded 5' primer and J-beta primers. MiXCR was run by TCRdb on the 5' RACE reads, yielding one entry per CDR3 protein. The sample lists over 1,500,000 distinct CDR3 sequences, approximately 40% seen once, with 20% to 25% in the top ten. V was cut by 1 base and J by 6 bases, with 14 bases left in between. Germline V gene data show CDR1 as SGHDT and CDR2 as YYEEEE. There are 15 residues in the CDR3. The sequencing sample was made of blood. The sequence came from a human donor in good health. V and J are TRBV5-6 and TRBJ1-5; D call uncertain. CDR3 nucleotides: TGTGCCAGCAGCTTGTTCCCGAACCCGGGTCAGCCCCAGCATTTT. This codes for CASSLFPNPGQPQHF. Full variable domain (outside the CDR3, taken from reference TRBV5-6 and TRBJ1-5): DAGVTQSPTHLIKTRGQQVTLRCSPKSGHDTVSWYQQALGQGPQFIFQYYEEEERQRGNFPDRFSGHQFPNYSSELNVNALLLGDSALYLCASSLFPNPGQPQHFGDGTRLSIL.